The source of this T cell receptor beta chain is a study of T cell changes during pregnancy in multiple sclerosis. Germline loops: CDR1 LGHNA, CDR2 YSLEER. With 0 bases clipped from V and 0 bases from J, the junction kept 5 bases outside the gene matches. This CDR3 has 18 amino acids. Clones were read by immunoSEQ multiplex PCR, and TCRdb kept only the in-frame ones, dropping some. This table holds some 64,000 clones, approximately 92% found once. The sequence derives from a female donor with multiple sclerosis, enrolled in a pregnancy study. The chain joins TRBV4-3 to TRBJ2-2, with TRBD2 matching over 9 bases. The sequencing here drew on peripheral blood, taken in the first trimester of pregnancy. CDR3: CASSQDLPSGANTGELFF. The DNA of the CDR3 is TGCGCCAGCAGCCAAGATCTTCCTAGCGGGGCGAACACCGGGGAGCTGTTTTTT.